Included here is one TCR beta chain sequence, with context. Its matching antigen is unknown. The CDR3 covers 18 residues. V lost 2 bases, J lost 4 bases, and 23 bases lay in between. Germline assignment: CDR1 SGHAT and CDR2 FQNNGV. Researchers drew blood RNA from unsorted whole blood and extracted germline DNA as well. Researchers reported drawing around 3.6 milliliters of peripheral blood before surgery. Starting material of around 460 ng total RNA yielded TCR beta cDNA via a constant-region primer. Slightly modified ARM-PCR with three nested multiplex PCR rounds yielded TCR beta libraries. With TRBV1-TRBV30 forward primers and a C-beta reverse primer, the first two PCR rounds were run for approximately 10 cycles each. TCRdb ran MiXCR on the multiplex PCR reads and lists one entry per CDR3 protein. The table shows approximately 300,000 distinct CDR3 sequences, with 50% to 70% occurring only once. The data derive from a study of tumor-infiltrating lymphocytes in primary liver carcinoma. Findings and caveats of the study: Tumor region pairs showed greater overlap than either tumor-adjacent or tumor-blood pairs did.

The chain joins TRBV11-2 to TRBJ2-5, with D maybe TRBD1 (6 bases). Sequenced material: peripheral blood. The receptor was derived from a middle-aged man with primary liver carcinoma and hepatitis B virus infection. The CDR3 sequence: CASSLSIIDRRARETQYF. As DNA, the CDR3 is TGTGCCAGCAGCTTAAGCATCATCGACAGGCGAGCCCGAGAGACCCAGTACTTC.